What follows are 2 T cell receptor beta chains derived from one specimen sequenced in a study of shared clonotypes between healthy human individuals. The method was immunoSEQ multiplex PCR; TCRdb's version includes in-frame clones alone and lacks a portion of them. Of roughly 890,000 clones in the sample, approximately 92% were seen once. CD8 cells classed as naive were CD45RO-negative and positively selected for CCR7, excluding terminally differentiated effector memory CD45RA+ cells. The sample consisted of naive CD8+ T cells sorted from blood. These receptors all stem from a man in his thirties or forties in good health.

The rearrangement links TRBV6-6 to TRBJ1-5; D uncertain. The germline V gene has CDR1 MNHNY and CDR2 SVGAGI (reference sequence). This CDR3 has 15 residues. Trimming took off 6 bases at V and 0 bases at J, with 12 bases between the two ends. CDR3 loop: CASREDTYSNQPQHF. In DNA form, the CDR3 reads TGTGCCAGCAGAGAAGACACGTATAGCAATCAGCCCCAGCATTTT.

This clone came up once. The chain couples TRBV7-8 to TRBJ2-7, with a possible D match to TRBD1 (6 bases). The V and J ends lost 1 base and 0 bases respectively, with 10 bases between them. The germline V gene encodes CDR1 SGHVS and CDR2 FQNEAQ. CDR3 size: 15 residues. The CDR3, as DNA: TGTGCCAGCAGCTTAGTGACAGGATTCTCCTACGAGCAGTACTTC. This codes for CASSLVTGFSYEQYF.